The next 18 T cell receptor beta chains were all read from a single sample in a study of PD-1 blockade in classical Hodgkin lymphoma. Brentuximab vedotin exposure varied, and every patient relapsed after autologous stem cell transplantation. Using immunoSEQ multiplex PCR, the repertoire was profiled, and TCRdb retains in-frame clones only, with some absent. The sample lists roughly 90,000 clones; 81% were seen once. The specimen comprised peripheral blood mononuclear cells (PBMCs), sampled before the second cycle of nivolumab. These TCRs come from a human donor with classical Hodgkin lymphoma.

The rearrangement links TRBV9 to TRBJ2-7; weak D call: TRBD1 (5 bases). V was pared by 0 bases and J by 6 bases, with 10 bases between. CDR1 and CDR2 (germline): SGDLS, YYNGEE. The CDR3 has 13 amino acids. CDR3: CASSVDPTGEQYF. DNA of the CDR3: TGTGCCAGCAGCGTAGACCCCACAGGCGAGCAGTACTTC.

This chain links TRBV19 with TRBJ2-1; possibly TRBD2 for D (6 bases). The V and J ends lost 5 bases and 7 bases respectively, with 9 bases between them. The germline V gene has CDR1 LNHDA and CDR2 SQIVND (reference sequence). This CDR3 region has 12 residues. CDR3 residues: CASSRGWNEQFF. The CDR3 DNA is TGTGCCAGTAGTCGGGGGTGGAATGAGCAGTTCTTC.

The chain is built from TRBV10-1 and TRBJ2-5; 7 bases match TRBD1. Germline lookup yields CDR1 WNHNN and CDR2 SYGVQD (reference sequence). The V segment lost 5 bases and the J segment 3 bases; nucleotides outside the gene matches: 6. CDR3 length equals 14 residues. DNA of the CDR3: TGCGCCAGCAGTACAGGACAGGCGGAAGAGACCCAGTACTTC. Translating it yields CASSTGQAEETQYF.

The chain has TRBV6-5 and TRBJ2-3; D is unresolved. The CDR3 is 14 residues long. Germline V CDR1 and CDR2: MNHEY, SVGAGI. The V end lost 5 bases, the J end lost 4 bases, and 13 bases lay between the germline ends. This CDR3 reads CASSPRTEPDTQYF. DNA for the CDR3: TGTGCCAGCAGTCCCCGGACCGAACCAGATACGCAGTATTTT.

V and J are TRBV27 and TRBJ1-5; D perhaps matches TRBD1 (5 bases). The CDR3 is 16 amino acids. With 8 bases removed from V and 1 base from J, the gap between germline ends came to 18 bases. Germline assignment: CDR1 MNHEY and CDR2 SMNVEV (reference sequence). CDR3: CASHALGGPSNQPQHF. The CDR3 DNA reads TGTGCCAGCCACGCCCTCGGGGGTCCCAGCAATCAGCCCCAGCATTTT.

The rearrangement uses TRBV2 and TRBJ2-4, with 8 bases fitting TRBD1. V shed 5 bases, J shed 9 bases, and the junction held 6 bases outside the gene matches. The CDR3 contains 13 residues. Germline CDR1 is SNHLY and CDR2 is FYNNEI. In DNA form, the CDR3 reads TGTGCCAGCAGTAAGATTCAGGGGGCCATTCAGTACTTC. It encodes CASSKIQGAIQYF.

The chain is built from TRBV11-2 and TRBJ1-1; 10 bases line up with TRBD1. CDR1 and CDR2 from the germline V gene are SGHAT and FQNNGV. This CDR3 contains 15 residues. V gave up 1 base and J gave up 4 bases; unmatched junction bases: 3. The CDR3 DNA sequence: TGTGCCAGCAGCTTAGTCCGGGACAGGGGCACTGAAGCTTTCTTT. Its translation: CASSLVRDRGTEAFF.

V usage is TRBV19 and J usage is TRBJ2-5; 8 bases agree with TRBD1. Unmatched junction bases numbered 11, after V lost 4 bases and J lost 4 bases. In germline, CDR1 is LNHDA, CDR2 SQIVND (reference sequence). The CDR3 contains 16 residues. The CDR3 region has the DNA TGTGCCAGTAGTAGACCAGGTGACAGGGGACTAGAGACCCAGTACTTC. This gives the protein CASSRPGDRGLETQYF.

The chain carries TRBV28 and TRBJ1-2, with 9 bases that match TRBD1. J lost 6 bases, V lost 7 bases, and 3 bases had no gene match. This CDR3 is built from 12 residues. CDR1 is MDHEN, CDR2 SYDVKM, per germline. CDR3 DNA sequence: TGTGCCAGCACCCGACAGGGGGATGGCTACACCTTC. Its protein is CASTRQGDGYTF.

This clone was detected once. The chain carries TRBV6-1 and TRBJ2-3, with TRBD1 matching 10 bases. This CDR3 has 15 amino acids. Germline lookup yields CDR1 MNHNS and CDR2 SASEGT. Trimming at V came to 8 bases and at J to 1 base, leaving 6 bases not matched to a gene. The CDR3 here is CASQQTGGGTDTQYF. For the CDR3, the DNA is TGTGCCAGCCAACAGACAGGGGGCGGCACAGATACGCAGTATTTT.

This clone was counted once. The chain couples TRBV7-3 to TRBJ2-3; D is possibly TRBD2 (6 bases). The CDR3 is made up of 15 amino acids. From germline, CDR1 is SGHTA and CDR2 FQGTGA. V lost 2 bases and J lost 0, with 9 bases in between. CDR3 DNA: TGTGCCAGCAGCTTACTAGCGCAGAGCACAGATACGCAGTATTTT. The encoded protein is CASSLLAQSTDTQYF.

Regarding this clone: The same CDR3 can be traced to other DNA sequences in this sample. The V and J genes are TRBV19 and TRBJ1-2, with TRBD1 identical over 7 bases. The CDR3 has 15 amino acids. The V gene end was trimmed by 3 bases and the J gene end by 4 bases; junction bases not matched to a gene: 8. Per germline, CDR1 LNHDA and CDR2 SQIVND (reference sequence). CDR3 sequence: CASSITPDRRYGYTF. The CDR3 DNA follows: TGTGCCAGTAGTATTACCCCGGACAGGCGCTATGGCTACACCTTC.

This sequence joins TRBV4-2 and TRBJ2-3; 8 bases align to TRBD2. Germline CDR1 and CDR2: LGHNA and YNFKEQ. J gave up 1 base and V 6 bases, and 6 bases lay outside the gene matches. This CDR3 contains 15 residues. The CDR3 nucleotides are TGTGCCAGCAGTCTCAGCGGGAGTGGCACAGATACGCAGTATTTT. Residues: CASSLSGSGTDTQYF.

This clone was counted a few times. The V gene is TRBV30, the J gene TRBJ2-3, with no clear D. V was cut by 0 bases and J by 1 base, with 5 bases left in between. The CDR3 sequence is 13 residues long. Germline values: CDR1 GTSNPN, CDR2 SVGIG (reference sequence). CDR3: CAWSVYGTDTQYF. The CDR3 DNA reads TGTGCCTGGAGTGTATACGGCACAGATACGCAGTATTTT.

The gene calls are TRBV5-4 and TRBJ1-1; D gene ambiguous. The CDR3 length is 13 residues. Germline V lookup: CDR1 SGHNT, CDR2 YYREEE (reference sequence). The V end lost 2 bases, the J end lost 1 base, and 6 bases lay between the germline ends. The CDR3 region is CASSLDTNTEAFF. The CDR3 region has the DNA TGTGCCAGCAGCTTAGACACGAACACTGAAGCTTTCTTT.

This clone has more than one count but fewer than ten. The rearrangement joins TRBV19 to TRBJ2-2; 12 bases map to TRBD2. CDR1 LNHDA and CDR2 SQIVND come from the germline V gene (reference sequence). Unmatched junction bases numbered 5, after V lost 3 bases and J lost 0 bases. CDR3 length: 18 residues. The CDR3 nucleotides are TGTGCCAGTAGTATGCTACCTAGCGGGAGGGCGAACACCGGGGAGCTGTTTTTT. Residues: CASSMLPSGRANTGELFF.

This chain links TRBV19 with TRBJ1-1, with a tentative D call TRBD1 (5 bases). The CDR3 consists of 13 residues. V was trimmed by 0 bases and J by 11 bases, leaving 13 bases between them. Germline-derived CDR1 and CDR2 are LNHDA and SQIVND (reference sequence). CDR3 DNA: TGTGCCAGTAGTATAGATCGGCTAGGGGTTGCTTTCTTT. The encoded protein is CASSIDRLGVAFF.

The gene calls are TRBV14 and TRBJ2-1; D assignment may be TRBD1 or TRBD2 (5 bases each). The CDR3 extends over 13 amino acids. V was pared by 3 bases and J by 9 bases, with 12 bases between. Per germline, CDR1 SGHDN and CDR2 FVKESK. Written as DNA, the CDR3 is TGTGCCAGCAGCCATGGGGCGAGGGGTGAGCAGTTCTTC. This translates into CASSHGARGEQFF.